These 26 T cell receptor beta chains were sequenced from one sample in a study of blood T cell repertoires in COVID-19. The table came from immunoSEQ multiplex PCR; TCRdb's copy has only in-frame clones and leaves some out. The sample yields about 250,000 clones, just over 85% seen once. The specimen sequenced was peripheral blood. These TCRs come from an older man with acute or convalescent COVID-19.

As DNA, the CDR3 is TGCGCCAGCAGCCCATCCGGGACTAGCGGCGTTGCTGAGCAGTTCTTC. Its translation is CASSPSGTSGVAEQFF. The V call is TRBV4-1, the J call TRBJ2-1; 11 bases match TRBD2. Unmatched junction bases numbered 11, after V lost 4 bases and J lost 9 bases. CDR1 and CDR2 from the germline V gene are MGHRA and YSYEKL. CDR3 size: 16 residues.

V usage is TRBV19 and J usage is TRBJ1-6; 7 bases fit TRBD1. Unmatched junction bases numbered 14, after V lost 5 bases and J lost 7 bases. The germline V gene encodes CDR1 LNHDA and CDR2 SQIVND (reference sequence). The CDR3 totals 17 residues. Here the CDR3 DNA reads TGTGCCAGTAGTTTCTTAAGGAGGGACAGTCACAATTCACCCCTCCACTTT. Protein sequence: CASSFLRRDSHNSPLHF.

The chain combines TRBV7-8 with TRBJ1-6; a possible D gene is TRBD1 (5 bases). CDR1 SGHVS and CDR2 FQNEAQ come from the germline V gene. V was cut by 5 bases and J by 3 bases, with 11 bases left in between. This CDR3 is 15 amino acids long. The CDR3 sequence: CASSHDSYYNSPLHF. CDR3 bases: TGTGCCAGCAGCCACGACAGTTACTATAATTCACCCCTCCACTTT.

This sequence joins TRBV2 and TRBJ1-1; maybe TRBD1 (6 bases). Deletions cut 6 bases from V and 8 bases from J, with 16 bases between. Germline V gives CDR1 SNHLY, CDR2 FYNNEI. The length of the CDR3 is 13 residues. CDR3 protein: CASRGARGTEAFF. CDR3 in DNA: TGTGCCAGCAGGGGGGCAAGGGGCACCGAAGCTTTCTTT.

CDR3 in DNA: TGTGCCAGCAGCCTAACGCCAGCGGGCTCCTACAATGAGCAGTTCTTC. Its protein product is CASSLTPAGSYNEQFF. The chain couples TRBV3-1 (or the pseudogene TRBV3-2) to TRBJ2-1, with D possibly being TRBD2 (6 bases). This CDR3 comprises 16 residues. Germline V CDR1 and CDR2: LGHDT, YNNKEL (reference sequence). V dropped 4 bases and J dropped 0 bases, with 13 bases sitting between them.

V is TRBV10-3 and J is TRBJ2-2, with TRBD1 identical over 12 bases. Looked up from germline, CDR1 is ENHRY and CDR2 is SYGVKD. Unmatched junction bases numbered 8, after V lost 6 bases and J lost 0 bases. The length of the CDR3 is 18 residues. In nucleotides, the CDR3 is TGTGCCATCAGCCGGGACAGGGGGCTTGCGGCGAACACCGGGGAGCTGTTTTTT. Translating it yields CAISRDRGLAANTGELFF.

The chain links TRBV7-8 to TRBJ1-1; D not certain. From germline, CDR1 is SGHVS and CDR2 FQNEAQ. This CDR3 has 13 residues. V was clipped by 8 bases and J by 1 base, with 11 bases between them. CDR3: CASSFRPNTEAFF. CDR3 bases: TGTGCCAGCTCATTCAGGCCGAACACTGAAGCTTTCTTT.

The count of this clone is one. The gene calls are TRBV21-1 and TRBJ2-2; the table assigns TRBD1, which was not confirmed against the DNA. TRBV21-1 is a recognized pseudogene. The CDR3 covers 16 residues. Here the CDR3 DNA reads TGTGCCAGCAGCAAAGTCAGGGACAGGGACACCGGGGAGCTGTTTTTT. This translates into CASSKVRDRDTGELFF.

The genes are TRBV5-1 and TRBJ1-2; 8 nucleotides line up with TRBD1. There are 15 residues in the CDR3. The junction had 8 bases not matched to a gene; V was cut back by 2 bases and J by 5 bases. Germline CDR1 is SGHRS and CDR2 is YFSETQ. The CDR3 nucleotides are TGCGCCAGCAGCTTCCTACAGGGGGAATTGTATGGCTACACCTTC. Its translation is CASSFLQGELYGYTF.

This chain links TRBV6-5 with TRBJ2-7, with D perhaps TRBD2 (6 bases). CDR3 length equals 11 residues. Trimming removed 8 bases from V and 6 bases from J, with 11 bases in between. Germline V lookup: CDR1 MNHEY, CDR2 SVGAGI. Here the CDR3 reads CASGVGGEQYF. For the CDR3, the DNA is TGTGCCAGCGGGGTGGGAGGCGAGCAGTACTTC.

The V call is TRBV5-1, the J call TRBJ2-7, with D possibly being TRBD2 (6 bases). Germline CDR1 and CDR2: SGHRS and YFSETQ. The CDR3 length is 15 residues. The V and J ends lost 2 bases and 5 bases respectively, with 17 bases between them. The CDR3 loop reads CASSFGGARRNEQYF. In DNA, the CDR3 is TGCGCCAGCAGCTTCGGAGGGGCCCGTAGGAACGAGCAGTACTTC.

This chain uses TRBV5-1 with TRBJ2-3; 7 bases are shared with TRBD2. The CDR3 is 16 residues long. Trimming took 1 base from V and 0 from J; bases not matched to a gene: 5. Germline CDR1 reads SGHRS; CDR2 reads YFSETQ. The CDR3 nucleotides read TGCGCCAGCAGCTTGCCTAGCGGTCCTAGCACAGATACGCAGTATTTT. Translating gives CASSLPSGPSTDTQYF.

CDR3 loop: CASSLIPGTEGYTF. CDR3 nucleotides: TGTGCCAGCAGCCTTATTCCCGGGACAGAAGGCTACACCTTC. The chain employs TRBV5-6 and TRBJ1-2; TRBD1 matches at 7 bases. Germline lookup yields CDR1 SGHDT and CDR2 YYEEEE. This CDR3 is built from 14 residues. The V gene end was trimmed by 4 bases and the J gene end by 8 bases; junction bases not matched to a gene: 11.

The V and J genes are TRBV5-1 and TRBJ2-1; 14 bases line up with TRBD2. Germline V gives CDR1 SGHRS, CDR2 YFSETQ. The ends lost 3 bases at V and 3 bases at J; junction bases unmatched: 2. The CDR3 is made up of 16 amino acids. The CDR3 loop reads CASSWGLAGVYNEQFF. The CDR3 coding sequence is TGCGCCAGCAGCTGGGGACTAGCGGGAGTCTACAATGAGCAGTTCTTC.

The chain combines TRBV6-5 with TRBJ2-3, with TRBD2 matching 8 bases. CDR1 and CDR2 from the germline V gene are MNHEY and SVGAGI. The junction had 8 bases not matched to a gene; V was cut back by 2 bases and J by 4 bases. The CDR3 extends over 16 amino acids. CDR3 bases: TGTGCCAGCAGTTACGGGGCGGGGGGCTGGCCAGATACGCAGTATTTT. As protein: CASSYGAGGWPDTQYF.

The chain is built from TRBV7-3 and TRBJ1-1; 9 bases line up with TRBD1. Germline CDR1 is SGHTA and CDR2 is FQGTGA. The CDR3 extends over 16 amino acids. The ends lost 5 bases at V and 0 bases at J; junction bases unmatched: 7. The CDR3 loop is CASSPGQGKMNTEAFF. The CDR3 nucleotides are TGTGCCAGCAGCCCTGGACAGGGGAAAATGAACACTGAAGCTTTCTTT. Looking up the rest from reference TRBV7-3 and TRBJ1-1 gives the full variable domain: GAGVSQTPSNKVTEKGKYVELRCDPISGHTALYWYRQSLGQGPEFLIYFQGTGAADDSGLPNDRFFAVRPEGSVSTLKIQRTERGDSAVYLCASSPGQGKMNTEAFFGQGTRLTVV.

The chain has TRBV18 and TRBJ1-6; 7 nucleotides line up with TRBD1. Germline CDR1 is KGHSH and CDR2 is LQKENI. The CDR3 is made up of 16 amino acids. Unmatched junction bases numbered 10, after V lost 3 bases and J lost 8 bases. The CDR3, as DNA: TGTGCCAGCTCACCTCTGGGACAGCGGGGGGATTCACCCCTCCACTTT. Its protein is CASSPLGQRGDSPLHF.

This clone appeared a single time. The genes are TRBV10-3 and TRBJ1-5; perhaps TRBD1 as D (6 bases). V lost 3 bases and J lost 7, with 10 bases in between. CDR1 is ENHRY and CDR2 is SYGVKD in the germline V gene. The CDR3 is made up of 13 amino acids. CDR3 residues: CAISEEQGQPQHF. CDR3 DNA: TGTGCCATCAGTGAAGAGCAGGGGCAGCCCCAGCATTTT.

The chain couples TRBV12-3 or TRBV12-4 to TRBJ1-2; D is undetermined. With 1 base removed from V and 4 bases from J, the gap between germline ends came to 7 bases. The CDR3 is 13 amino acids. The DNA for the CDR3 is TGTGCCAGCAGTTTAGGTGCGATCTATGGCTACACCTTC. Translation gives CASSLGAIYGYTF.

The chain couples TRBV7-8 to TRBJ2-2; D not certain. CDR1 and CDR2 from the germline V gene are SGHVS and FQNEAQ. The CDR3 is 15 residues long. Trimming pared 5 bases from V and 4 bases from J, leaving 14 bases between. Here the CDR3 reads CASSLWQARTGELFF. The CDR3 nucleotides read TGTGCCAGCAGCCTGTGGCAGGCGCGCACCGGGGAGCTGTTTTTT.

The chain carries TRBV14 and TRBJ2-3, with a tentative D call TRBD2 (5 bases). Trimming shortened V by 4 bases and J by 1 base, and 6 bases separated the two germline ends. The length of the CDR3 is 13 residues. CDR1 is SGHDN and CDR2 is FVKESK in the germline V gene. CDR3: CASSRRGTDTQYF. CDR3 nucleotides: TGTGCCAGCAGCCGGCGGGGCACAGATACGCAGTATTTT.

As to this clone: Other nucleotide sequences from this sample produce the same CDR3. This sequence joins TRBV28 and TRBJ1-4; D unresolved. Deletions cut 4 bases from V and 3 bases from J, with 3 bases between. The CDR3 contains 12 residues. Germline V gene lookup returns CDR1 MDHEN and CDR2 SYDVKM. The CDR3 region has the DNA TGTGCCAGCAGTTCTTCTAATGAAAAACTGTTTTTT. Translated, it gives CASSSSNEKLFF.

V is TRBV10-3 and J is TRBJ2-7; D unresolved. The CDR3 is made up of 15 amino acids. The germline V gene encodes CDR1 ENHRY and CDR2 SYGVKD. The V end lost 3 bases, the J end lost 2 bases, and 14 bases lay between the germline ends. The CDR3 DNA reads TGTGCCATCAGTGACAGGAAGGCCAGTACCTACGAGCAGTACTTC. This gives the protein CAISDRKASTYEQYF.

The rearrangement uses TRBV6-6 and TRBJ1-2; possibly TRBD1 for D (5 bases). Deletions cut 6 bases from V and 6 bases from J, with 14 bases between. Germline assignment: CDR1 MNHNY and CDR2 SVGAGI (reference sequence). CDR3 length: 13 residues. CDR3 nucleotide sequence: TGTGCCAGCAGCTTGAGGACATTGGATGGCTACACCTTC. This codes for CASSLRTLDGYTF.

In its sample, this clone was seen once. V usage is TRBV9 and J usage is TRBJ2-1; 9 bases agree with TRBD2. The CDR3 totals 15 residues. Germline V gene data show CDR1 as SGDLS and CDR2 as YYNGEE. Trimming removed 3 bases from V and 2 bases from J; junction bases left unmatched: 3. In DNA form, the CDR3 reads TGTGCCAGCAGCGCCGCGGGGGGGACCTACAATGAGCAGTTCTTC. As protein: CASSAAGGTYNEQFF.

V gene TRBV6-5 combines with J gene TRBJ2-3; 7 positions agree with TRBD1. CDR3 length: 12 residues. In germline, CDR1 is MNHEY, CDR2 SVGAGI. Trimming took 5 bases from V and 11 from J; bases not matched to a gene: 7. The CDR3 DNA sequence: TGTGCCAGCAGTCCCCGCTCAGGGGGGCAGTATTTT. Amino acid sequence: CASSPRSGGQYF.